The 31 T cell receptor beta chains given below trace back to one sample, sequenced in a study of T-cell memory formation after mild COVID-19. TCRdb passed the 5' RACE reads through MiXCR, listing each CDR3 protein once. The sample consists of about 430,000 distinct CDR3 sequences, roughly 26% of them appearing once. Sequenced input: PBMCs or a T cell subset sorted from them (not recorded which). These receptors were obtained from an adult woman who had mild COVID-19 (a few samples of this study predate the infection). Cell type and time point are not known.

The gene calls are TRBV7-2 and TRBJ1-1; 9 bases agree with TRBD1. The CDR3 runs 16 residues. Germline CDR1 reads SGHTA; CDR2 reads FQGNSA. V lost 5 bases to trimming and J lost 6 bases; unmatched junction nucleotides: 13. The CDR3 spells CASSRQGVGIAAEAFF. In nucleotides, the CDR3 is TGTGCCAGCAGCAGACAGGGGGTAGGGATAGCTGCTGAAGCTTTCTTT.

This clonotype showed up just a few times. V gene TRBV12-3 or TRBV12-4 combines with J gene TRBJ1-4; D unresolved. Trimming removed 8 bases from V and 4 bases from J, with 11 bases in between. The CDR3 runs to 13 residues. The CDR3 protein is CASGRQVNEKLFF. The CDR3 DNA reads as TGTGCCAGCGGTCGTCAGGTTAATGAAAAACTGTTTTTT.

This clonotype occurred a few times. This chain's CDR3 is CASSSSVGQGENIQYF. CDR3 coding DNA: TGTGCCAGCAGCTCATCGGTCGGGCAGGGGGAAAACATTCAGTACTTC. V and J are TRBV7-9 and TRBJ2-4, with 7 bases that match TRBD1. The CDR3 is 16 residues long. Trimming removed 4 bases from V and 5 bases from J; junction bases left unmatched: 11. Germline V gene lookup returns CDR1 SEHNR and CDR2 FQNEAQ (reference sequence).

The chain combines TRBV7-8 with TRBJ1-6; TRBD1 is a possible D gene (6 bases). V was shortened by 4 bases and J by 14 bases, with 15 bases between the two germline ends. Per the germline V gene, CDR1 is SGHVS and CDR2 is FQNEAQ. The CDR3 extends over 13 amino acids. This chain's CDR3 is CASSYWTDSALHF. The CDR3 DNA reads as TGTGCCAGCAGCTACTGGACGGACAGCGCCCTCCACTTT.

This clonotype has just a few counts. CDR3 loop: CASSLTGFGTGYNEQFF. CDR3 bases: TGTGCCAGCAGCTTAACGGGCTTCGGGACAGGCTACAATGAGCAGTTCTTC. This chain joins TRBV7-3 and TRBJ2-1; 8 bases align to TRBD1. There are 17 residues in the CDR3. Germline CDR1 is SGHTA and CDR2 is FQGTGA. V was clipped by 0 bases and J by 3 bases; unmatched bases: 7.

This clonotype was recorded a few times. The rearrangement joins TRBV9 to TRBJ2-3; TRBD2 agrees at 9 bases. Germline-derived CDR1 and CDR2 are SGDLS and YYNGEE. The CDR3 contains 16 residues. Trimming at V came to 0 bases and at J to 2 bases, leaving 4 bases not matched to a gene. CDR3 loop: CASSVGTSGFTDTQYF. DNA of the CDR3: TGTGCCAGCAGCGTAGGAACTAGCGGGTTCACAGATACGCAGTATTTT.

This clonotype occurred a few times. The chain uses TRBV27 and TRBJ2-7, with 12 nucleotides matching TRBD1. From germline, CDR1 is MNHEY and CDR2 SMNVEV (reference sequence). V was pared by 5 bases and J by 2 bases, with 4 bases of the junction left unmatched. The CDR3 runs to 15 residues. Written as DNA, the CDR3 is TGTGCCAGCAGTCCAGGGACAGGGGGCCCCTACGAGCAGTACTTC. Its protein product is CASSPGTGGPYEQYF.

This clonotype appeared a few times. This chain connects TRBV2 to TRBJ2-2; a weak D match, TRBD1 (5 bases). Per germline, CDR1 SNHLY and CDR2 FYNNEI. Trimming cost V 4 bases and J 4 bases, with 10 bases left between them. This CDR3 contains 14 residues. CDR3: CASSASGFTGELFF. In nucleotides, the CDR3 is TGTGCCAGCAGTGCCTCAGGGTTCACCGGGGAGCTGTTTTTT.

The chain carries TRBV30 and TRBJ1-4; TRBD1 might be the D (5 bases). V was cut by 2 bases and J by 0 bases, with 10 bases left in between. The CDR3 extends over 15 amino acids. Germline V gives CDR1 GTSNPN, CDR2 SVGIG (reference sequence). The CDR3 spells CAWSLRQTTNEKLFF. CDR3 nucleotides: TGTGCCTGGAGTTTGAGACAGACAACTAATGAAAAACTGTTTTTT.

This clonotype was observed a few times. V and J are TRBV7-9 and TRBJ2-1; 12 nucleotides line up with TRBD2. Germline V CDR1 and CDR2: SEHNR, FQNEAQ (reference sequence). The trim removed 5 bases at V and 10 bases at J, leaving 9 bases unmatched. The CDR3 consists of 15 residues. CDR3 sequence: CASSPSGGASLEQFF. For the CDR3, the DNA is TGTGCCAGCAGCCCTAGCGGGGGGGCCTCCCTGGAGCAGTTCTTC.

This clonotype was recorded a few times. The genes are TRBV7-2 and TRBJ2-7; TRBD2 aligns across 11 bases. Germline CDR1 SGHTA, CDR2 FQGNSA. With 2 bases clipped from V and 4 bases from J, the junction kept 1 base outside the gene matches. CDR3 length equals 14 residues. CDR3 sequence (DNA): TGTGCCAGCAGCTTAACTAGCGGGGGATACGAGCAGTACTTC. Translation: CASSLTSGGYEQYF.

This chain links TRBV12-3 or TRBV12-4 with TRBJ2-6; no clear D. V lost 3 bases and J 4 bases, leaving 7 bases between the germline ends. The CDR3 covers 14 residues. In DNA, the CDR3 is TGTGCCAGCAGTTTCCTTCGAGGGGCCAACGTCCTGACTTTC. This sequence encodes CASSFLRGANVLTF.

The rearrangement uses TRBV6-4 and TRBJ2-3; D is undetermined. The V end lost 1 base, the J end lost 1 base, and 15 bases lay between the germline ends. This CDR3 is 17 amino acids long. CDR1 and CDR2 from the germline V gene are MRHNA and SNTAGT. CDR3 protein: CASSDYIDTSGTDTQYF. The CDR3 DNA sequence: TGTGCCAGCAGTGACTACATCGACACATCGGGCACAGATACGCAGTATTTT.

This clonotype has only a few counts. This chain uses TRBV14 with TRBJ1-2; D is perhaps TRBD1 (5 bases). Trimming took off 3 bases at V and 8 bases at J, with 13 bases between the two ends. CDR1 and CDR2 (germline): SGHDN, FVKESK. This CDR3 comprises 13 residues. The DNA for the CDR3 is TGTGCCAGCAGCCAGACTCAGGGAAGGGGCTACACCTTC. Its protein is CASSQTQGRGYTF.

CDR3 DNA: TGTGCCACCAGAGCGACAGGCCGTTACACTGAAGCTTTCTTT. It translates to CATRATGRYTEAFF. The V call is TRBV24-1, the J call TRBJ1-1, with D maybe TRBD1 (6 bases). The CDR3 runs 14 residues. V was shortened by 7 bases and J by 3 bases, with 14 bases between the two germline ends. Per the germline V gene, CDR1 is KGHDR and CDR2 is SFDVKD.

This clonotype was counted a few times. This rearrangement joins TRBV7-9 to TRBJ1-2; D is unclear. The CDR3 totals 12 residues. Trimming removed 2 bases from V and 2 bases from J, with 3 bases in between. Germline V CDR1 and CDR2: SEHNR, FQNEAQ (reference sequence). The CDR3 region is CASSLKNYGYTF. CDR3 nucleotide sequence: TGTGCCAGCAGCTTAAAGAACTATGGCTACACCTTC.

The V gene is TRBV25-1, the J gene TRBJ1-4; D unclear. This CDR3 region has 12 residues. V was trimmed by 3 bases and J by 10 bases, leaving 9 bases between them. Per germline, CDR1 MGHDK and CDR2 SYGVNS. The DNA for the CDR3 is TGTGCCAGCAGTGACCAAGGTTTAAAACTGTTTTTT. This translates into CASSDQGLKLFF.

The chain carries TRBV7-9 and TRBJ1-2, with D perhaps TRBD1 (5 bases). Germline CDR1 SEHNR, CDR2 FQNEAQ (reference sequence). The CDR3 totals 14 residues. V was shortened by 3 bases and J by 3 bases, with 11 bases between the two germline ends. The CDR3 here is CASSFRGAYYGYTF. The CDR3 nucleotides read TGTGCCAGCAGCTTCCGGGGCGCTTACTATGGCTACACCTTC.

This chain uses TRBV24-1 with TRBJ2-7; 11 nucleotides match TRBD2. From germline, CDR1 is KGHDR and CDR2 SFDVKD. The CDR3 has 12 residues. Trimming removed 6 bases from V and 10 bases from J; junction bases left unmatched: 4. CDR3 DNA: TGTGCCACCAGTACCGGGACTAGCGGCCAGTACTTC. This sequence encodes CATSTGTSGQYF.

V and J are TRBV5-6 and TRBJ2-5, with D possibly being TRBD1 or TRBD2 (5 bases each). The CDR3 is made up of 17 amino acids. Germline V CDR1 and CDR2: SGHDT, YYEEEE. V was trimmed by 3 bases and J by 5 bases, leaving 23 bases between them. CDR3 nucleotides: TGTGCCAGCAGCTCCCCCATAGGGGACGGGGTCCGGGAGACCCAGTACTTC. Translated: CASSSPIGDGVRETQYF. The whole variable domain, remainder taken from reference TRBV5-6 and TRBJ2-5, is DAGVTQSPTHLIKTRGQQVTLRCSPKSGHDTVSWYQQALGQGPQFIFQYYEEEERQRGNFPDRFSGHQFPNYSSELNVNALLLGDSALYLCASSSPIGDGVRETQYFGPGTRLLVL.

The V call is TRBV21-1, the J call TRBJ2-1; the table calls TRBD1, which could not be checked here. TRBV21-1 is termed a pseudogene. This CDR3 is 15 amino acids long. The CDR3 is CASSKAKGPNNEQFF. DNA for the CDR3: TGTGCCAGCAGCAAAGCGAAGGGACCCAACAATGAGCAGTTCTTC.

This clonotype was observed a handful of times. The chain combines TRBV29-1 with TRBJ1-1, with a tentative D call TRBD1 (6 bases). V lost 6 bases to trimming and J lost 5 bases, with 13 bases between them. The CDR3 has 12 amino acids. Per the germline V gene, CDR1 is SQVTM and CDR2 is ANQGSEA. The CDR3 loop reads CSVAKGGTEAFF. The DNA for the CDR3 is TGCAGCGTGGCCAAAGGGGGAACTGAAGCTTTCTTT.

This chain uses TRBV4-1 with TRBJ2-7; D is tentatively TRBD1 or TRBD2 (7 bases each). The CDR3 loop spans 14 amino acids. V lost 3 bases to trimming and J lost 2 bases, with 11 bases between them. The V gene's germline CDR1 is MGHRA and CDR2 YSYEKL. The CDR3 region has the DNA TGCGCCAGCAGCCAGACAGGGACTACCTACGAGCAGTACTTC. Translation gives CASSQTGTTYEQYF.

This rearrangement joins TRBV12-3 or TRBV12-4 to TRBJ2-4; TRBD2 matches at 8 bases. The CDR3 is made up of 24 amino acids. The junction had 28 bases not matched to a gene; V was cut back by 3 bases and J by 0 bases. CDR3 amino acids: CASSLRWNTDSSGPRQVAKNIQYF. CDR3 nucleotides: TGTGCCAGCAGTTTGAGGTGGAACACCGATTCTAGCGGGCCAAGACAGGTAGCCAAAAACATTCAGTACTTC.

The V and J genes are TRBV4-1 and TRBJ2-3; D may be TRBD1 (6 bases). With 4 bases removed from V and 6 bases from J, the gap between germline ends came to 11 bases. The CDR3 consists of 13 residues. Germline V gene sequence: CDR1 MGHRA, CDR2 YSYEKL. The CDR3 protein is CASSPTGQDTQYF. The CDR3 DNA sequence: TGCGCCAGCAGCCCGACAGGTCAGGATACGCAGTATTTT.

J is TRBJ1-1 and V is TRBV12-3 or TRBV12-4, with 10 bases identical to TRBD1. V gave up 5 bases and J gave up 5 bases; unmatched junction bases: 8. The CDR3 extends over 15 amino acids. The DNA for the CDR3 is TGTGCCAGCAGTCCCCGGACAGGGGGGAGTACTGAAGCTTTCTTT. Translating it yields CASSPRTGGSTEAFF.

This chain uses TRBV18 with TRBJ1-1, with D unresolved. V lost 1 base, J lost 2 bases, and 11 bases lay in between. Germline CDR1 KGHSH, CDR2 LQKENI. This CDR3 comprises 15 residues. DNA of the CDR3: TGTGCCAGCTCACCACATGCGGGGAATAACACTGAAGCTTTCTTT. It is translated as CASSPHAGNNTEAFF.

This chain connects TRBV7-6 to TRBJ2-5; D may be TRBD1 (6 bases). The ends were cut back, 1 base at V and 5 bases at J, with 11 bases in the middle. The V gene's germline CDR1 is SGHVS and CDR2 FNYEAQ. The CDR3 contains 14 residues. The CDR3 spells CASSLGGHRETQYF. In DNA, the CDR3 is TGTGCCAGCAGCTTAGGGGGGCATCGCGAGACCCAGTACTTC. Looking up the rest from reference TRBV7-6 and TRBJ2-5 gives the full variable domain: GAGVSQSPRYKVTKRGQDVALRCDPISGHVSLYWYRQALGQGPEFLTYFNYEAQQDKSGLPNDRFSAERPEGSISTLTIQRTEQRDSAMYRCASSLGGHRETQYFGPGTRLLVL.

The gene calls are TRBV14 and TRBJ1-1; D might be TRBD1 (6 bases). Trimming took 4 bases from V and 4 from J, leaving 13 bases between them. The CDR3 runs to 14 residues. Germline V gives CDR1 SGHDN, CDR2 FVKESK. For the CDR3, the DNA is TGTGCCAGCAGCCGACAGGCTTCGAGCACTGAAGCTTTCTTT. This codes for CASSRQASSTEAFF. The full variable domain, rest sourced from reference TRBV14 and TRBJ1-1, is EAGVTQFPSHSVIEKGQTVTLRCDPISGHDNLYWYRRVMGKEIKFLLHFVKESKQDESGMPNNRFLAERTGGTYSTLKVQPAELEDSGVYFCASSRQASSTEAFFGQGTRLTVV.

This clonotype was recorded a few times. The chain employs TRBV5-1 and TRBJ1-3; the D gene is possibly TRBD1 (5 bases). This CDR3 region has 16 residues. Germline lookup yields CDR1 SGHRS and CDR2 YFSETQ. V gave up 0 bases and J gave up 0 bases, with 10 bases separating them. CDR3 sequence reads: CASSLAGTNSGNTIYF. For the CDR3, the DNA is TGCGCCAGCAGCTTGGCCGGGACCAACTCTGGAAACACCATATATTTT.

A few counts support this clonotype. The rearrangement uses TRBV18 and TRBJ1-1, with 9 nucleotides matching TRBD1. J lost 5 bases, V lost 3 bases, and 7 bases had no gene match. This CDR3 is built from 15 residues. Germline V gives CDR1 KGHSH, CDR2 LQKENI. DNA for the CDR3: TGTGCCAGCTCACCGGTTACAGGGGGCGGAACTGAAGCTTTCTTT. Its protein is CASSPVTGGGTEAFF.